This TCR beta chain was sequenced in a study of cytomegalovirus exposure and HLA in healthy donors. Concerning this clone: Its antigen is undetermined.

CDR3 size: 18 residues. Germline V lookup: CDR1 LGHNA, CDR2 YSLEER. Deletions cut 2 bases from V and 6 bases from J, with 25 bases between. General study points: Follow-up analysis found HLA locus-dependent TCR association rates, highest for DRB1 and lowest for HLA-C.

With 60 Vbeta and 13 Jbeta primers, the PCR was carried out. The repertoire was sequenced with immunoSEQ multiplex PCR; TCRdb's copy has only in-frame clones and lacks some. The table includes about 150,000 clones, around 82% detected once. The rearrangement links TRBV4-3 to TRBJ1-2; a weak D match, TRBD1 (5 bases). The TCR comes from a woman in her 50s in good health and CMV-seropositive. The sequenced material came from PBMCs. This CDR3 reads CASSQSPGGPGRVDGYTF. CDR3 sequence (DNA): TGCGCCAGCAGCCAAAGCCCCGGGGGTCCGGGAAGGGTGGATGGCTACACCTTC.